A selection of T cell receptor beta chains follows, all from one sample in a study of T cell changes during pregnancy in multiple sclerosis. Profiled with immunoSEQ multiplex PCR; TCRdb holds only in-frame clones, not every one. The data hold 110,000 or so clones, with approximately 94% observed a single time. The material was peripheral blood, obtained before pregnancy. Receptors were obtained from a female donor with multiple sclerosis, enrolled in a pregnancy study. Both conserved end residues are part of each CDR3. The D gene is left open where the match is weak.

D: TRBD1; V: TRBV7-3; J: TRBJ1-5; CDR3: CASSSDRGPIGSGQPQHF
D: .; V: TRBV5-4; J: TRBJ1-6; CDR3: CASSLAGLGWNSPLHF
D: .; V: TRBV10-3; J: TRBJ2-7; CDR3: CAISESEGFEQYF
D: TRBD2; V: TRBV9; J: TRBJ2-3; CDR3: CASSADAGDGTDTQYF
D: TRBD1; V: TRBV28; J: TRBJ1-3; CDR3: CASGTGSAGNTIYF
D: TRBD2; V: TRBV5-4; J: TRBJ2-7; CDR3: CASSGTSSHEQYF
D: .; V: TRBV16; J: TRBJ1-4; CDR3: CASSQSRGTTNEKLFF
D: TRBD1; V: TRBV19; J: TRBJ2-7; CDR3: CASSGSTGTGEQYF
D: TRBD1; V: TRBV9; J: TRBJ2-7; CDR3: CASSFGQGVGEQYF
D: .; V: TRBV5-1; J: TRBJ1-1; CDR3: CASNPGSMYTEAFF
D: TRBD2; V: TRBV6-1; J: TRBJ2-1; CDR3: CASSDPGLAGPRRDEQFF
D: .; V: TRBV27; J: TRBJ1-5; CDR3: CASSLLGTNNLPQHF
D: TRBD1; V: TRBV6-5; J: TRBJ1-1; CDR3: CASSYLGQGLNTEAFF
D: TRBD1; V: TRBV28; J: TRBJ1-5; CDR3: CASSLSVHRGGYSNQPQHF
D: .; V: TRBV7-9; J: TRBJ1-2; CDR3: CASSLRSEGYTF
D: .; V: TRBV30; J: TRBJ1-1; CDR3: CAWSVSAGRDTEAFF